Detailed here is one T cell receptor (beta chain). The germline gives CDR1 MGHRA, CDR2 YSYEKL. V lost 0 bases and J lost 4; bases outside the gene matches: 2. CDR3 length: 14 amino acids. The data originate from a study of T cell changes during pregnancy in multiple sclerosis. This table comes from immunoSEQ multiplex PCR, and its TCRdb copy is limited to in-frame clones, with some not included. Of about 47,000 clones in the sample, 75% to 90% were seen once. The V and J genes are TRBV4-1 and TRBJ1-2; 7 bases are a match to TRBD1. The receptor's source is a female donor with multiple sclerosis, enrolled in a pregnancy study. Specimen: CD8+ T cells from peripheral blood mononuclear cells, collected in the second trimester of pregnancy. The CDR3: CASSQEQGSYGYTF. The CDR3 DNA reads TGCGCCAGCAGCCAAGAACAGGGGAGCTATGGCTACACCTTC.